This passage covers 14 T cell receptor beta chains from one sample sequenced in a study of response to subunit inactivated influenza vaccine. MiXCR, applied by TCRdb to the RT-PCR reads, yields one record per CDR3 protein. Of 500,000 to 550,000 distinct CDR3 sequences listed, 6.5% to 8% are singletons. This specimen consisted of PBMCs from blood, obtained about 24 months after vaccination. These receptor sequences come from a man between 45 and 75 years old who received an inactivated influenza vaccine.

As DNA, the CDR3 is TGTGCCAGCAGCCAACGGGTCCAGCCTTACAGCTCTGGAAACACCATATATTTT. This sequence encodes CASSQRVQPYSSGNTIYF. The chain recombines TRBV3-1 with TRBJ1-3; D gene ambiguous. Trimming took off 2 bases at V and 0 bases at J, with 17 bases between the two ends. Germline V gene lookup returns CDR1 LGHDT and CDR2 YNNKEL (reference sequence). The CDR3 runs 18 residues.

The gene calls are TRBV29-1 and TRBJ1-2; TRBD1 matches 8 bases. The CDR3 totals 13 residues. Germline trimming cut 2 bases from V and 8 bases from J; bases unmatched to any gene: 7. The V gene's germline CDR1 is SQVTM and CDR2 ANQGSEA. The CDR3 region is CSVEKAAGGGYTF. The CDR3 DNA is TGCAGCGTTGAAAAGGCGGCAGGGGGCGGCTACACCTTC.

For this clonotype: This sequence may be a read error, since a much larger clone differs from it by one base. This rearrangement joins TRBV28 to TRBJ1-2; no definite D call. Trimming took 7 bases from V and 3 from J, leaving 21 bases between them. The CDR3 totals 16 residues. Germline CDR1 is MDHEN and CDR2 is SYDVKM. Here the CDR3 DNA reads TGTGCCAGCACGCTCGAGGGTGGAGGACTCTACTATGGCTACACCTTC. This sequence encodes CASTLEGGGLYYGYTF.

This clonotype was recorded many times. The chain is built from TRBV29-1 and TRBJ2-7; no firm D call. Germline CDR1 SQVTM, CDR2 ANQGSEA. The CDR3 is 11 residues long. Trimming stripped 6 bases from V and 0 bases from J, with 6 bases between. The CDR3 DNA follows: TGCAGCGTCAGGCTCTCCTACGAGCAGTACTTC. Residues: CSVRLSYEQYF.

The chain couples TRBV19 to TRBJ1-5, with 7 nucleotides matching TRBD1. CDR3 length: 14 amino acids. Germline CDR1 is LNHDA and CDR2 is SQIVND (reference sequence). V gave up 4 bases and J gave up 3 bases; unmatched junction bases: 3. The CDR3: CASSRTGINQPQHF. CDR3 in DNA: TGTGCCAGTAGTAGGACAGGAATCAATCAGCCCCAGCATTTT.

The chain recombines TRBV12-3 or TRBV12-4 with TRBJ2-2; D gene uncertain. The CDR3 consists of 13 residues. Trimming took off 3 bases at V and 3 bases at J, with 5 bases between the two ends. In DNA form, the CDR3 reads TGTGCCAGCAGTTTTGACCACACCGGGGAGCTGTTTTTT. Its protein is CASSFDHTGELFF.

In this sample, this clonotype turned up many times. This chain's CDR3 is CSALPLAGGPTDTQYF. As DNA, the CDR3 is TGCAGTGCCCTCCCGCTAGCGGGGGGGCCGACAGATACGCAGTATTTT. The chain recombines TRBV20-1 with TRBJ2-3; 12 nucleotides align to TRBD2. The CDR3 is made up of 16 amino acids. In germline, CDR1 is DFQATT, CDR2 SNEGSKA (reference sequence). Unmatched junction bases numbered 10, after V lost 6 bases and J lost 3 bases.

Many counts were recorded for this clonotype. The V call is TRBV24-1, the J call TRBJ2-3; D remains ambiguous. Germline lookup yields CDR1 KGHDR and CDR2 SFDVKD. Trimming pared 6 bases from V and 5 bases from J, leaving 8 bases between. This CDR3 has 12 residues. CDR3 in DNA: TGTGCCACCAGTCGGCAACAAGATACGCAGTATTTT. Protein: CATSRQQDTQYF.

V and J are TRBV24-1 and TRBJ2-7; 9 bases are shared with TRBD1. The length of the CDR3 is 16 residues. Trimming cost V 4 bases and J 2 bases; bases outside gene matches: 8. Germline V lookup: CDR1 KGHDR, CDR2 SFDVKD. The CDR3 region is CATSDSHRGLPYEQYF. For the CDR3, the DNA is TGTGCCACCAGTGACTCCCACAGGGGGCTCCCCTACGAGCAGTACTTC.

The gene calls are TRBV19 and TRBJ2-5, with D perhaps matching TRBD2 (5 bases). In germline, CDR1 is LNHDA, CDR2 SQIVND (reference sequence). CDR3 size: 13 residues. V was clipped by 5 bases and J by 2 bases, with 9 bases between them. In DNA form, the CDR3 reads TGTGCCAGTAGTTGGCGGGTGCAAGAGACCCAGTACTTC. This sequence encodes CASSWRVQETQYF.

In its sample, this clonotype was seen a few times. This chain links TRBV20-1 with TRBJ2-6; 8 positions match TRBD1. V was pared by 5 bases and J by 2 bases, with 5 bases of the junction left unmatched. The CDR3 is 15 amino acids. Germline V gene data show CDR1 as DFQATT and CDR2 as SNEGSKA (reference sequence). CDR3 protein: CSAPPGGAGANVLTF. CDR3 nucleotides: TGCAGTGCTCCCCCAGGGGGCGCTGGGGCCAACGTCCTGACTTTC.

The chain has TRBV6-2 or TRBV6-3 and TRBJ1-1; the match to TRBD1 covers 8 bases. V lost 0 bases and J lost 0; bases outside the gene matches: 9. CDR3 size: 18 residues. Germline values: CDR1 MNHEY, CDR2 SVGEGT. CDR3 sequence (DNA): TGTGCCAGCAGTTACTCAGGCAGGGGGCGGTTAATGAACACTGAAGCTTTCTTT. It codes for CASSYSGRGRLMNTEAFF.

This chain uses TRBV20-1 with TRBJ1-5; 9 nucleotides align to TRBD1. Trimming cost V 6 bases and J 4 bases; bases outside gene matches: 10. The CDR3 has 15 residues. Germline V gives CDR1 DFQATT, CDR2 SNEGSKA (reference sequence). For the CDR3, the DNA is TGCAGTGCCACTCCCGGGACAGGGATTAATCAGCCCCAGCATTTT. Translated: CSATPGTGINQPQHF.

The sample holds many counts of this clonotype. This chain connects TRBV7-2 to TRBJ1-2; 8 positions match TRBD1. The CDR3 runs to 15 residues. The germline V gene has CDR1 SGHTA and CDR2 FQGNSA. The J segment lost 3 bases and the V segment lost 5 bases, leaving 8 bases of the junction unmatched. Here the CDR3 DNA reads TGTGCCAGCAGCCAAAACGCGGGACAGGACTATGGCTACACCTTC. Amino acid sequence: CASSQNAGQDYGYTF.